The 10 T cell receptor beta chains presented below share a single source sample, sequenced in a study of blood T cell repertoires in COVID-19. Generated by immunoSEQ multiplex PCR, the TCRdb table keeps only in-frame clones and is missing some. The data show around 150,000 clones, roughly 93% seen once. The sample taken for sequencing was peripheral blood. These TCRs come from a woman aged 45-59 years with acute or convalescent COVID-19.

The chain employs TRBV27 and TRBJ1-6; D may be TRBD1 (5 bases). The CDR3 is 15 amino acids. Trimming shortened V by 3 bases and J by 9 bases, and 15 bases separated the two germline ends. Germline lookup yields CDR1 MNHEY and CDR2 SMNVEV (reference sequence). The CDR3 here is CASSLVTDGGSPLHF. The DNA of the CDR3 is TGTGCCAGCAGTTTGGTAACCGACGGGGGTTCACCCCTCCACTTT.

This rearrangement joins TRBV4-3 to TRBJ2-7, with a possible D match to TRBD1 (6 bases). Germline-derived CDR1 and CDR2 are LGHNA and YSLEER. V was shortened by 0 bases and J by 0 bases, with 15 bases between the two germline ends. The CDR3 is 17 residues long. The CDR3 sequence is CASSQEFRQGSSYEQYF. CDR3 DNA sequence: TGCGCCAGCAGCCAAGAGTTTCGTCAGGGGTCCTCCTACGAGCAGTACTTC.

The chain carries TRBV7-8 and TRBJ2-5; TRBD1 aligns across 9 bases. The CDR3 length is 15 residues. The ends lost 2 bases at V and 5 bases at J; junction bases unmatched: 6. The germline V gene encodes CDR1 SGHVS and CDR2 FQNEAQ. The CDR3 loop is CASSLRTGGLETQYF. The CDR3 nucleotides read TGTGCCAGCAGCTTACGAACAGGGGGCCTGGAGACCCAGTACTTC.

This chain uses TRBV12-3 or TRBV12-4 with TRBJ1-2; D is unresolved. There are 13 residues in the CDR3. V was shortened by 2 bases and J by 3 bases, with 7 bases between the two germline ends. The CDR3 here is CASSLIFDYGYTF. CDR3 sequence (DNA): TGTGCCAGCAGTTTAATCTTCGACTATGGCTACACCTTC.

V and J are TRBV30 and TRBJ2-4; D remains unclear. The V gene lost 5 bases and the J gene lost 7 bases, with 12 bases spanning the gap. CDR1 GTSNPN and CDR2 SVGIG come from the germline V gene (reference sequence). This CDR3 contains 12 residues. The CDR3 DNA follows: TGTGCCTGGGACCTTTCGAGGAACATTCAGTACTTC. Amino acids: CAWDLSRNIQYF.

In nucleotides, the CDR3 is TGTGCCAGTAGTCATGACAGAATCTATGGCTACACCTTC. This codes for CASSHDRIYGYTF. The genes are TRBV19 and TRBJ1-2, with a possible D match to TRBD1 (5 bases). From germline, CDR1 is LNHDA and CDR2 SQIVND (reference sequence). The V end was cut by 5 bases, the J end by 4 bases, with 11 bases between. This CDR3 spans 13 amino acids.

The rearrangement uses TRBV19 and TRBJ1-6; perhaps TRBD1 as D (6 bases). This CDR3 is built from 16 residues. Trimming took 4 bases from V and 6 from J, leaving 16 bases between them. Germline CDR1 and CDR2: LNHDA and SQIVND (reference sequence). In nucleotides, the CDR3 is TGTGCCAGTAGTACCACAGGGAAAGGGGGTAATTCACCCCTCCACTTT. Translation: CASSTTGKGGNSPLHF.

This clone was observed a single time. V gene TRBV27 combines with J gene TRBJ1-1; D perhaps matches TRBD1 (6 bases). Trimming pared 5 bases from V and 0 bases from J, leaving 10 bases between. This CDR3 has 14 residues. Germline V gene data show CDR1 as MNHEY and CDR2 as SMNVEV (reference sequence). The CDR3 is CASSHRAMNTEAFF. CDR3 DNA sequence: TGTGCCAGCAGTCACAGGGCTATGAACACTGAAGCTTTCTTT.

V gene TRBV4-1 combines with J gene TRBJ1-2; the match to TRBD1 covers 8 bases. Germline loops: CDR1 MGHRA, CDR2 YSYEKL. This CDR3 comprises 15 residues. The V and J ends lost 2 bases and 2 bases, in that order; junction bases with no gene match: 4. Here the CDR3 reads CASSQTDRGNYGYTF. The CDR3 DNA reads as TGCGCCAGCAGCCAAACTGACAGGGGAAACTATGGCTACACCTTC.

V and J are TRBV19 and TRBJ1-1; perhaps TRBD1 as D (6 bases). Germline V lookup: CDR1 LNHDA, CDR2 SQIVND (reference sequence). Trimming removed 7 bases from V and 1 base from J, with 16 bases in between. This CDR3 is built from 15 residues. The CDR3, as DNA: TGTGCCAGTAAGTGGGCAGGGGAGGGGAACACTGAAGCTTTCTTT. This codes for CASKWAGEGNTEAFF.